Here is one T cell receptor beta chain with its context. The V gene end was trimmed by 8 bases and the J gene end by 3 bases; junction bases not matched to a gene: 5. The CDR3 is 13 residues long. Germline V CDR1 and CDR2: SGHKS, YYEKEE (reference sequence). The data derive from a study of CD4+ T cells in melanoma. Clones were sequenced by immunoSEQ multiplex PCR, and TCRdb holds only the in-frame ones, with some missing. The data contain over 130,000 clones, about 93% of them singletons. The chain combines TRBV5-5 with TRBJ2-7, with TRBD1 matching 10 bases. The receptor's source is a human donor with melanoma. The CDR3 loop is CASQRTGGYEQYF. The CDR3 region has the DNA TGTGCCAGTCAGCGGACAGGGGGCTACGAGCAGTACTTC.